These 22 T cell receptor beta chains were sequenced from one sample in a study of beta chain features in type 1 diabetes. Study results and caveats: TCRB CDR3s from Type 1 diabetes patients were moderately but significantly shorter in all four CD4+ subsets.

Of the isolated RNA, all was reverse transcribed, and so the sequenced material was expressed TCRB transcripts. Using immunoSEQ multiplex PCR, the repertoire was profiled, and TCRdb retains in-frame clones only, with some absent. Of almost 350,000 clones in the sample, around 9.3% were seen once. No antigen has been identified for these receptors. The material sequenced was central memory CD4+ T cells from blood. These receptor sequences come from a man younger than 40 with type 1 diabetes.

A few counts support this clone. A read error is possible here, since a much larger clone lies one base away. The rearrangement links TRBV2 to TRBJ2-2, with TRBD1 matching over 9 bases. Germline trimming cut 3 bases from V and 2 bases from J; bases unmatched to any gene: 1. Germline CDR1 SNHLY, CDR2 FYNNEI. This CDR3 region has 15 residues. CDR3 DNA: TGTGCCAGCAGTGAGGACAGGGGAAACACCGGGGAGCTGTTTTTT. Residues: CASSEDRGNTGELFF.

This clone was seen a handful of times. This chain connects TRBV4-3 to TRBJ1-2; D not resolved. The germline V gene has CDR1 LGHNA and CDR2 YSLEER. The CDR3 spans 17 residues. Trimming removed 4 bases at V and 1 base at J, with 19 bases between. CDR3 coding DNA: TGCGCCAGCAGCCCAGGCCCATCCCGAACTTTTAACTATGGCTACACCTTC. The encoded protein is CASSPGPSRTFNYGYTF.

The chain has TRBV30 and TRBJ2-5; 8 positions agree with TRBD1. In germline, CDR1 is GTSNPN, CDR2 SVGIG (reference sequence). This CDR3 spans 14 amino acids. Germline trimming cut 5 bases from V and 8 bases from J; bases unmatched to any gene: 13. This chain's CDR3 is CAWGTGQGFETQYF. The CDR3 DNA reads as TGTGCCTGGGGGACCGGACAGGGCTTCGAAACCCAGTACTTC.

This clone was found a few times. The V and J genes are TRBV7-2 and TRBJ1-1; D gene unclear. The germline gives CDR1 SGHTA, CDR2 FQGNSA. There are 13 residues in the CDR3. The germline V and J ends were trimmed by 6 bases and 2 bases, with 10 bases remaining between them. For the CDR3, the DNA is TGTGCCAGCAGACGACAACCCAACACTGAAGCTTTCTTT. Amino acids: CASRRQPNTEAFF.

This clone was seen a few times. The rearrangement uses TRBV6-5 and TRBJ1-5; D gene ambiguous. The CDR3 is made up of 14 amino acids. Trimming shortened V by 2 bases and J by 3 bases, and 8 bases separated the two germline ends. Germline CDR1 reads MNHEY; CDR2 reads SVGAGI. CDR3 in amino acids: CASSYMRDNQPQHF. For the CDR3, the DNA is TGTGCCAGCAGTTACATGAGGGACAATCAGCCCCAGCATTTT.

V is TRBV29-1 and J is TRBJ2-7; TRBD2 aligns across 8 bases. V was clipped by 4 bases and J by 8 bases; unmatched bases: 13. The germline V gene has CDR1 SQVTM and CDR2 ANQGSEA. This CDR3 is 14 amino acids long. CDR3 DNA sequence: TGCAGCGTTGGGACCGGGACTAGATTGGGGCAGCAGTACTTC. Its protein is CSVGTGTRLGQQYF.

This clone was seen repeatedly, ten times or more. The CDR3 spells CASSLLQGKAGELFF. The CDR3 DNA is TGTGCCAGCAGCTTGCTACAGGGGAAGGCCGGGGAGCTGTTTTTT. V is TRBV5-4 and J is TRBJ2-2; 7 bases agree with TRBD1. This CDR3 contains 15 residues. Germline V lookup: CDR1 SGHNT, CDR2 YYREEE (reference sequence). The J segment lost 6 bases and the V segment lost 1 base, leaving 6 bases of the junction unmatched.

This clone was observed a few times. The rearrangement uses TRBV13 and TRBJ1-1; D is unclear. The CDR3 totals 14 residues. CDR1 PRHDT and CDR2 FYEKMQ come from the germline V gene (reference sequence). Trimming shortened V by 4 bases and J by 2 bases, and 11 bases separated the two germline ends. For the CDR3, the DNA is TGTGCCAGCAGCTCTGATACTTCAAACACTGAAGCTTTCTTT. Protein sequence: CASSSDTSNTEAFF.

The chain recombines TRBV4-3 with TRBJ2-6, with D hard to call. Per the germline V gene, CDR1 is LGHNA and CDR2 is YSLEER. This CDR3 is built from 19 residues. With 0 bases removed from V and 0 bases from J, the gap between germline ends came to 15 bases. CDR3 coding DNA: TGCGCCAGCAGCCAAGAGATCCCAGGCGTCGCCTCTGGGGCCAACGTCCTGACTTTC. Translating it yields CASSQEIPGVASGANVLTF.

The sample holds a few counts of this clone. This rearrangement joins TRBV4-3 to TRBJ2-7; no definite D call. The CDR3 is made up of 16 amino acids. The germline V gene has CDR1 LGHNA and CDR2 YSLEER. V gave up 0 bases and J gave up 2 bases, with 14 bases separating them. The CDR3 region is CASSQDQVTPTYEQYF. In DNA, the CDR3 is TGCGCCAGCAGCCAAGATCAAGTGACACCTACCTACGAGCAGTACTTC.

In its sample, this clone was seen a few times. This rearrangement joins TRBV6-5 to TRBJ1-2; D is possibly TRBD1 (6 bases). Germline CDR1 is MNHEY and CDR2 is SVGAGI. V was shortened by 0 bases and J by 5 bases, with 10 bases between the two germline ends. The CDR3 is made up of 14 amino acids. The CDR3: CASSYSRTAYGYTF. In DNA, the CDR3 is TGTGCCAGCAGTTACTCGAGGACAGCTTATGGCTACACCTTC.

This clone was detected a few times. The V and J genes are TRBV30 and TRBJ2-3; the D is unclear. Germline CDR1 and CDR2: GTSNPN and SVGIG (reference sequence). V lost 3 bases and J 2 bases, leaving 3 bases between the germline ends. This CDR3 has 11 amino acids. CDR3 nucleotide sequence: TGTGCCTGGAGAGTCACAGATACGCAGTATTTT. It translates to CAWRVTDTQYF.

The chain is built from TRBV18 and TRBJ1-5; maybe TRBD1 (5 bases). The CDR3 has 13 residues. V dropped 4 bases and J dropped 3 bases, with 7 bases sitting between them. The germline V gene encodes CDR1 KGHSH and CDR2 LQKENI. The CDR3 spells CASSRQPNQPQHF. The DNA of the CDR3 is TGTGCCAGCTCACGACAGCCCAATCAGCCCCAGCATTTT.

This sequence joins TRBV10-2 and TRBJ1-1, with D possibly TRBD1 on 5 matching bases. V was trimmed by 3 bases and J by 1 base, leaving 12 bases between them. Per the germline V gene, CDR1 is WSHSY and CDR2 is SAAADI. This CDR3 has 15 residues. CDR3 sequence: CASSDKGSWNTEAFF. Here the CDR3 DNA reads TGCGCCAGCAGTGATAAGGGGTCCTGGAACACTGAAGCTTTCTTT.

The chain has TRBV30 and TRBJ2-4; 7 bases align to TRBD1. CDR3 length: 16 residues. The germline V gene has CDR1 GTSNPN and CDR2 SVGIG (reference sequence). V lost 1 base and J lost 1; bases outside the gene matches: 7. The CDR3 coding sequence is TGTGCCTGGAGTGAAGTAGGGGGCTTTGCCAAAAACATTCAGTACTTC. Translating it yields CAWSEVGGFAKNIQYF.

The chain combines TRBV6-1 with TRBJ1-1; D is perhaps TRBD1 (5 bases). CDR3 length equals 15 residues. The ends were cut back, 6 bases at V and 0 bases at J, with 14 bases in the middle. Germline V gene data show CDR1 as MNHNS and CDR2 as SASEGT. Here the CDR3 reads CASRASGTLNTEAFF. As DNA, the CDR3 is TGTGCCAGCAGGGCCTCCGGGACTTTGAACACTGAAGCTTTCTTT.

This clone was seen only a few times. The chain links TRBV7-2 to TRBJ2-3; tentatively, D is TRBD2 (6 bases). The CDR3 is 14 residues long. Germline CDR1 and CDR2: SGHTA and FQGNSA. V was shortened by 3 bases and J by 5 bases, with 12 bases between the two germline ends. The CDR3 coding sequence is TGTGCCAGCAGCTTGGGACTGGAGGGAGATACGCAGTATTTT. Translating it yields CASSLGLEGDTQYF.

This clone was observed a handful of times. The V gene is TRBV27, the J gene TRBJ2-1; 7 bases fit TRBD1. The V and J ends lost 5 bases and 1 base, in that order; junction bases with no gene match: 11. Germline V gives CDR1 MNHEY, CDR2 SMNVEV (reference sequence). This CDR3 spans 17 amino acids. Written as DNA, the CDR3 is TGTGCCAGCAGTCCCAAAGGGGGCACCTTATCCTACAATGAGCAGTTCTTC. Protein: CASSPKGGTLSYNEQFF.

The chain combines TRBV9 with TRBJ2-3; D not resolved. V was cut by 3 bases and J by 4 bases, with 18 bases left in between. CDR1 is SGDLS, CDR2 YYNGEE, per germline. The CDR3 spans 16 residues. CDR3 amino acids: CASSGRFSIGADTQYF. The CDR3, as DNA: TGTGCCAGCAGCGGACGATTCTCCATAGGAGCAGATACGCAGTATTTT.

Written as DNA, the CDR3 is TGTGCCAGCAGCTCCTCCGGGACAGGCGCAGGGGCCTACGAGCAGTACTTC. Its translation: CASSSSGTGAGAYEQYF. The chain joins TRBV7-2 to TRBJ2-7; 8 nucleotides align to TRBD1. V dropped 4 bases and J dropped 2; count of bases not matched to a gene: 13. The CDR3 extends over 17 amino acids. CDR1 and CDR2 (germline): SGHTA, FQGNSA.

The CDR3 DNA is TGTGCCAGCAGTTACGTAGGGAGCAATCAGCCCCAGCATTTT. The encoded protein is CASSYVGSNQPQHF. The rearrangement links TRBV6-5 to TRBJ1-5; D gene uncertain. Germline V gene sequence: CDR1 MNHEY, CDR2 SVGAGI. CDR3 length equals 14 residues. V dropped 2 bases and J dropped 1 base, with 6 bases sitting between them.

The rearrangement links TRBV7-2 to TRBJ2-7; 13 nucleotides line up with TRBD2. Trimming took 0 bases from V and 5 from J; bases not matched to a gene: 4. Germline V CDR1 and CDR2: SGHTA, FQGNSA. The CDR3 runs to 16 residues. The DNA of the CDR3 is TGTGCCAGCAGCTTAGCGCGGACTAGCGGGGGCCACGAGCAGTACTTC. This encodes CASSLARTSGGHEQYF.